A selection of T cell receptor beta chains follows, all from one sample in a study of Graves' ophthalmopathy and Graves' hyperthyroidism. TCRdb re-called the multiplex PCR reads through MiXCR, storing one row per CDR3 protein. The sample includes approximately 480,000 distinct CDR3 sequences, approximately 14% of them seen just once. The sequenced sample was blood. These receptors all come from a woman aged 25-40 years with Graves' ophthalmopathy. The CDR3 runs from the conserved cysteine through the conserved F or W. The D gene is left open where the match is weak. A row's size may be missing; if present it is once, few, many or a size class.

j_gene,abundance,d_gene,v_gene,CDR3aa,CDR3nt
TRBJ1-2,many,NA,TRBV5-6,CASSLEGPVGNYGYTF,TGTGCCAGCAGCTTGGAAGGTCCCGTCGGGAACTATGGCTACACCTTC
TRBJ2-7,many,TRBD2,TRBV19,CASRLAGEYEQYF,TGTGCCAGCCGACTAGCGGGAGAGTACGAGCAGTACTTC
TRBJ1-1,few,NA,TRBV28,CASSGSGGRVGTEAFF,TGTGCCAGCAGCGGCTCAGGAGGTCGAGTGGGCACTGAAGCTTTCTTT
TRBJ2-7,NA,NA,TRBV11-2,CASSLDRGVLGEQYF,TGTGCCAGCAGCTTAGATCGGGGAGTCCTGGGCGAGCAGTACTTC
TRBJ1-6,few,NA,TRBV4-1,CASSHIESIGVSPLHF,TGCGCCAGCAGCCACATCGAGTCTATTGGGGTCTCACCCCTCCACTTT
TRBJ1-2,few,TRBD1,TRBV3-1,CASSPRTGGHSGYTF,TGTGCCAGCAGCCCCCGGACAGGGGGCCATTCGGGCTACACCTTC
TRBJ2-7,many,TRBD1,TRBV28,CASSSPPGQGDSEQYF,TGTGCCAGCAGTTCTCCTCCGGGACAGGGCGATAGCGAGCAGTACTTC
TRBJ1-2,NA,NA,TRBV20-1,CSASSGGAADGYTF,TGCAGTGCTAGTTCCGGGGGCGCTGCGGATGGCTACACCTTC
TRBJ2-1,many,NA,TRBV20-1,CSANPHVTGEQFF,TGCAGTGCTAACCCACATGTCACCGGTGAGCAGTTCTTC
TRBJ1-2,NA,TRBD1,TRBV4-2,CASSQDQGARGIYGYTF,TGTGCCAGCAGCCAAGATCAGGGGGCGCGGGGGATCTATGGCTACACCTTC
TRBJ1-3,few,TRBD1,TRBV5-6,CASSPRGFGNTIYF,TGTGCCAGCAGCCCCAGGGGGTTTGGAAACACCATATATTTT
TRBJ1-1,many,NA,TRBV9,CASSVVSQSTEAFF,TGTGCCAGCAGCGTAGTCAGTCAGAGCACTGAAGCTTTCTTT
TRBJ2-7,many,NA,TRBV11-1,CASSSRADYEQYF,TGTGCCAGCAGCTCGAGGGCCGACTACGAGCAGTACTTC
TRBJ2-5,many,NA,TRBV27,CASSSSGVATQYF,TGTGCCAGCAGTTCCTCGGGAGTTGCGACCCAGTACTTC
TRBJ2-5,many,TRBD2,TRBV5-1,CASSPGTSGNQETQYF,TGCGCCAGCAGCCCTGGGACTAGCGGGAACCAAGAGACCCAGTACTTC
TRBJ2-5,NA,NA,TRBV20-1,CSGSSSQETQYF,TGCAGTGGTTCTAGCAGCCAAGAGACCCAGTACTTC
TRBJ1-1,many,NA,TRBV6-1,CASDSREGTEAFF,TGTGCCAGCGACAGTCGGGAGGGTACTGAAGCTTTCTTT
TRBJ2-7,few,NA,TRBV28,CASTKWAGPGQYF,TGTGCCAGCACCAAATGGGCAGGGCCTGGGCAGTACTTC
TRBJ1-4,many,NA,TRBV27,CASSLTGAGDNEKLFF,TGTGCCAGCAGTCTAACCGGGGCAGGGGATAATGAAAAACTGTTTTTT
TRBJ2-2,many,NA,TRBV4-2,CASSRQKGPAMDTGELFF,TGTGCCAGCAGCCGACAAAAGGGACCAGCTATGGACACCGGGGAGCTGTTTTTT